This T cell receptor (beta chain) was recorded in a study of identical twins. Study results and limitations: Recombination models fit unrelated individuals' TCR alpha sharing but underestimated twins'. Excess sharing by twins proved weaker in beta out-of-frame sequences.

After template switching added a universal primer site, the resulting cDNA carried unique molecular identifiers. TCRdb reprocessed the 5' RACE reads via MiXCR and lists one record per CDR3 protein. Seen here are 200,000 to 250,000 distinct CDR3 sequences, roughly 7% observed once, and the top ten hold 3.5% to 4%. With regard to this clonotype: Its antigen remains unknown.

Germline V gene data show CDR1 as LGHNT and CDR2 as FRNRAP. V was pared by 5 bases and J by 3 bases, with 4 bases of the junction left unmatched. CDR3 size: 14 residues. In addition, the sample was reused for a study of yellow fever vaccine responses in identical twins. As reported in that work: Reportedly, the T cell response mounted by twins to vaccine seemed partly convergent, partly personalized.

The clonotype comes from a young woman in good health. Sequencing used memory (CD45RO+) T cells sorted from blood. The chain has TRBV12-5 and TRBJ2-7, with 10 nucleotides matching TRBD1. The CDR3 spells CASGPGQGGYEQYF. The CDR3 DNA reads TGTGCTAGTGGTCCCGGACAGGGGGGCTACGAGCAGTACTTC.